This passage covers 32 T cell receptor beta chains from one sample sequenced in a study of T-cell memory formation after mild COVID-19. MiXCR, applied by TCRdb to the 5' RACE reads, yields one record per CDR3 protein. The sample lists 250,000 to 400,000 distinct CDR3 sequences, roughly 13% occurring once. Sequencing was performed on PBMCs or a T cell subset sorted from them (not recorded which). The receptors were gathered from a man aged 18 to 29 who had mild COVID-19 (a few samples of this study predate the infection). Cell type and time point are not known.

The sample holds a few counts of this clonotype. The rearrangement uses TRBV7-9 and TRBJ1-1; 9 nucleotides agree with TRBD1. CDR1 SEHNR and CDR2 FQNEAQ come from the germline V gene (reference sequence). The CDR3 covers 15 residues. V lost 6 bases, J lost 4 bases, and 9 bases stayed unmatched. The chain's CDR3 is CASSQQGALSTEAFF. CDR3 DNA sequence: TGTGCCAGCAGTCAACAGGGGGCGCTTTCCACTGAAGCTTTCTTT.

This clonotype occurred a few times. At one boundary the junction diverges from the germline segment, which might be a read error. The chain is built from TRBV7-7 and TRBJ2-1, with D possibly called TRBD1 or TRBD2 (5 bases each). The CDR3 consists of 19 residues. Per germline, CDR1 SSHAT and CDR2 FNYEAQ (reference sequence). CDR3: CASSLSYRKPRDPYNEQFF. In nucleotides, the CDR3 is TGTGCTAGCAGCTTAAGTTATCGGAAGCCCCGGGACCCCTACAATGAGCAGTTCTTC. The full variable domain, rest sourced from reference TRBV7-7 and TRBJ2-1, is GAGVSQSPRYKVTKRGQDVTLRCDPISSHATLYWYQQALGQGPEFLTYFNYEAQPDKSGLPSDRFSAERPEGSISTLTIQRTEQRDSAMYRCASSLSYRKPRDPYNEQFFGPGTRLTVL.

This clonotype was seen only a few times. The CDR3 sequence: CSVRQSSYEQYF. CDR3 nucleotides: TGCAGCGTGAGACAGTCCTCCTACGAGCAGTACTTC. The rearrangement joins TRBV29-1 to TRBJ2-7, with D perhaps TRBD1 (5 bases). CDR1 SQVTM and CDR2 ANQGSEA come from the germline V gene. The ends were cut back, 6 bases at V and 0 bases at J, with 9 bases in the middle. The CDR3 contains 12 residues.

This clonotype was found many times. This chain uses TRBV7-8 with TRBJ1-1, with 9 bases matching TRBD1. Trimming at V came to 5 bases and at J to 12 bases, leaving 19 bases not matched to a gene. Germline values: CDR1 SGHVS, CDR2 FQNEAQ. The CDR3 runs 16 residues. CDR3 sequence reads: CASSQRWQPPGQGTFF. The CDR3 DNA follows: TGTGCCAGCAGCCAGAGATGGCAGCCACCGGGACAGGGAACTTTCTTT.

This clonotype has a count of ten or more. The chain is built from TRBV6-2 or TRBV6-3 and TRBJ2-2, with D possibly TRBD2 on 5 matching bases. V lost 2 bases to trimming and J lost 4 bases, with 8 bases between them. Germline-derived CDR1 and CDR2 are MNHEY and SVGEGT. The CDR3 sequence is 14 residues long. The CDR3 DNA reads TGTGCCAGCAGTTACCCGGACTTCACCGGGGAGCTGTTTTTT. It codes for CASSYPDFTGELFF.

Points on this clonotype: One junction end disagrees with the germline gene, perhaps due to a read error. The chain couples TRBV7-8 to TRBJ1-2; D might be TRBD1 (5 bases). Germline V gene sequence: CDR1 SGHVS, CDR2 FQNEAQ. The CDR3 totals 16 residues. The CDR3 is CASSPTRVATNYGYTF. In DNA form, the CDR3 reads TGTGCCAGCAGCCCCACCAGGGTAGCCACTAATTATGGCTACACCTTC.

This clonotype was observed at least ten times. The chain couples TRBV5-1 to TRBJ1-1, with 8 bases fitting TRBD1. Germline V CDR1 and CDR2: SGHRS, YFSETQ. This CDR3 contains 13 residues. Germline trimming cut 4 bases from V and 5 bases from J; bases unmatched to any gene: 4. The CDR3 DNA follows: TGCGCCAGCAGCGAACAGGGGGAGACTGAAGCTTTCTTT. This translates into CASSEQGETEAFF.

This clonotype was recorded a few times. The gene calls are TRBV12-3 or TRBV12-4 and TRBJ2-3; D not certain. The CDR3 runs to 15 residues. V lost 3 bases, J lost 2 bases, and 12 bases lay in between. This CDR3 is CASSFGPQNTDTQYF. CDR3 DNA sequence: TGTGCCAGCAGTTTTGGCCCGCAGAACACAGATACGCAGTATTTT.

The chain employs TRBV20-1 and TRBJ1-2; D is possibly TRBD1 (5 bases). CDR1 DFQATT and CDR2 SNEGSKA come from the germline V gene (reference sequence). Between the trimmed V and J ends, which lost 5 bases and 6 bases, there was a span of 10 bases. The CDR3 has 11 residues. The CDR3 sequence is CSAGGGHGYTF. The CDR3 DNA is TGCAGTGCTGGGGGTGGCCATGGCTACACCTTC.

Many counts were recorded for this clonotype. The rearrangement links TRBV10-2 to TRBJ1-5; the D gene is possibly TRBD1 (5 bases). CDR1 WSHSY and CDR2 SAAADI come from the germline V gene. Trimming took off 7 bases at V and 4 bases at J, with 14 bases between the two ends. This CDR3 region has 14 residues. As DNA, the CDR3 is TGCGCCAGCACGGAGGGGCTCGCGAATCAGCCCCAGCATTTT. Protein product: CASTEGLANQPQHF.

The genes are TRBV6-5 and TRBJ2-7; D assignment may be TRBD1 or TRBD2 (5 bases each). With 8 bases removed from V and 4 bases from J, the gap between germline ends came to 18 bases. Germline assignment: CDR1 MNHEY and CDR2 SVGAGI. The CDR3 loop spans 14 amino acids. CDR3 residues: CASGRTQRGYEQYF. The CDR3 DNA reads TGTGCCAGCGGCAGGACACAACGGGGATACGAGCAGTACTTC.

CDR3 nucleotide sequence: TGTGCCATCAGTGAGTCGGGGGGCTGGGGCACTGAAGCTTTCTTT. Translation gives CAISESGGWGTEAFF. J is TRBJ1-1 and V is TRBV10-3; a possible D gene is TRBD1 (6 bases). The CDR3 consists of 15 residues. The V end lost 0 bases, the J end lost 4 bases, and 12 bases lay between the germline ends. Per germline, CDR1 ENHRY and CDR2 SYGVKD.

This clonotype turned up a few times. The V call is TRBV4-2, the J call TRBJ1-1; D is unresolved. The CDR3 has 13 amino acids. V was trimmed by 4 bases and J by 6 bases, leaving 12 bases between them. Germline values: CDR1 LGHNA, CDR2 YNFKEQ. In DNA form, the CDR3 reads TGTGCCAGCAGCCCGCTTAACTTCGCTGAAGCTTTCTTT. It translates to CASSPLNFAEAFF.

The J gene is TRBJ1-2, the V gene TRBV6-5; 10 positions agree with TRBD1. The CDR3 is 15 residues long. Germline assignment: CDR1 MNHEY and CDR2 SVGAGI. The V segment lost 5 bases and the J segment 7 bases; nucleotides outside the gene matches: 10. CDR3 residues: CASSPLFGTGVGYTF. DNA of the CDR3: TGTGCCAGCAGTCCCCTCTTCGGGACAGGGGTTGGCTACACCTTC.

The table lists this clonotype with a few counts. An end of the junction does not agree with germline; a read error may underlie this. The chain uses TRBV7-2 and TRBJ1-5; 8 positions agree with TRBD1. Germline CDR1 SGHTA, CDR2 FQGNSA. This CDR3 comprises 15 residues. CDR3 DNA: TGTGCCAGCAGCTTACAAGACAGGGGCAATGAGCCCCAGCATTTT. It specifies CASSLQDRGNEPQHF.

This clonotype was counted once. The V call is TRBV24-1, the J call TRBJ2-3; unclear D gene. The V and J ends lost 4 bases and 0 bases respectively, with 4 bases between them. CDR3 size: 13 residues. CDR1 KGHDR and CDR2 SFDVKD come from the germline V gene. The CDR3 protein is CATSDRSTDTQYF. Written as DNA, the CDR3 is TGTGCCACCAGTGACCGAAGCACAGATACGCAGTATTTT.

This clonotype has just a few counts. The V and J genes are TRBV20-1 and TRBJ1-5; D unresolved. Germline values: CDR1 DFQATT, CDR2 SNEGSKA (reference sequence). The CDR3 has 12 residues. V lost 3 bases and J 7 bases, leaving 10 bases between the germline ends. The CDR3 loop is CSASGGEQPQHF. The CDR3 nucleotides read TGCAGTGCTAGTGGTGGTGAGCAGCCCCAGCATTTT.

The CDR3 region has the DNA TGTGCCAGCAGCCGAGGACTAGCCTACGAGCAGTACGTC. It codes for CASSRGLAYEQYV. The chain carries TRBV3-1 and TRBJ2-7; 7 bases are a match to TRBD2. Looked up from germline, CDR1 is LGHDT and CDR2 is YNNKEL (reference sequence). Trimming at V came to 4 bases and at J to 2 bases, leaving 2 bases not matched to a gene. This CDR3 spans 13 amino acids.

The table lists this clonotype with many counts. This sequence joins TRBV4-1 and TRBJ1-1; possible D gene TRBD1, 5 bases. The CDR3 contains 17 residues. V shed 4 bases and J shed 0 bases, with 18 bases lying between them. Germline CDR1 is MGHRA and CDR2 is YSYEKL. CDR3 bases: TGCGCCAGCAGCCCCCAATACCCAGACAGCATGAACACTGAAGCTTTCTTT. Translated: CASSPQYPDSMNTEAFF.

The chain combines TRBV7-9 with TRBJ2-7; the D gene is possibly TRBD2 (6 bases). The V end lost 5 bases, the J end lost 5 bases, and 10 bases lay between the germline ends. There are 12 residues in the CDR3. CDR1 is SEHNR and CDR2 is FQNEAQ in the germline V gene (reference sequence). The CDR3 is CASSPGLNEQYF. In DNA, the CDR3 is TGTGCCAGCAGCCCGGGACTTAACGAGCAGTACTTC. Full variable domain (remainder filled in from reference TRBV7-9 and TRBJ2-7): DTGVSQNPRHKITKRGQNVTFRCDPISEHNRLYWYRQTLGQGPEFLTYFQNEAQLEKSRLLSDRFSAERPKGSFSTLEIQRTEQGDSAMYLCASSPGLNEQYFGPGTRLTVT.

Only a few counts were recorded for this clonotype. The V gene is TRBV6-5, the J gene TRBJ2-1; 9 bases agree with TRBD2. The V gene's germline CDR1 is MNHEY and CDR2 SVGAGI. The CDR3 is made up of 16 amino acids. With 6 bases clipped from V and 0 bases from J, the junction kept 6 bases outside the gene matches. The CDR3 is CASRRSGGSSYNEQFF. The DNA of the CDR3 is TGTGCCAGCAGGCGGAGCGGGGGGAGCTCCTACAATGAGCAGTTCTTC.

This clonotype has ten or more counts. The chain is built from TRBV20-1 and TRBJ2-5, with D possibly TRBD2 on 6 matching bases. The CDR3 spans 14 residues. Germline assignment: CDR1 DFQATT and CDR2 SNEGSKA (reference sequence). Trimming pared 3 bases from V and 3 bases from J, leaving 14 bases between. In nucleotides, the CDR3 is TGCAGTGCTAGCGATAGCGGCAAAAAAGAGACCCAGTACTTC. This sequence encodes CSASDSGKKETQYF.

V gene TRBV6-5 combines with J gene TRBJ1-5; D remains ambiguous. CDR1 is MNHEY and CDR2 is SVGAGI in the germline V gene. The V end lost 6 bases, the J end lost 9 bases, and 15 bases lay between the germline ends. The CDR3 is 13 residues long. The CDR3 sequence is CASSLGITAPQHF. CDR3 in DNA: TGTGCCAGCAGCCTAGGAATTACGGCGCCCCAGCATTTT.

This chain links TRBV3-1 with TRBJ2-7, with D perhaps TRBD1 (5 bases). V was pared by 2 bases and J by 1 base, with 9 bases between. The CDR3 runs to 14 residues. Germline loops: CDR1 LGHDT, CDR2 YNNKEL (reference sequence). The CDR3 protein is CASSQNPGSYEQYF. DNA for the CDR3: TGTGCCAGCAGCCAAAATCCAGGGTCCTACGAGCAGTACTTC.

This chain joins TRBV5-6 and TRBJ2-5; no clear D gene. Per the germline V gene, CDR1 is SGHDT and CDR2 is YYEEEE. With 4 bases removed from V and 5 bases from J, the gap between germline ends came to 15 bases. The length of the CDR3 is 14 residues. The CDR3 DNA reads TGTGCCAGCAGCATGACTCCACATGGGGAGACCCAGTACTTC. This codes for CASSMTPHGETQYF.

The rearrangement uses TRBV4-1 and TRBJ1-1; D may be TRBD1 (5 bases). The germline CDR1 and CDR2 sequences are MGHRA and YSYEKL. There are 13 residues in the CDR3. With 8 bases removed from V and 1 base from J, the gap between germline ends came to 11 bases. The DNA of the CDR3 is TGCGCCAGCCGACAGAGCGGGAACACTGAAGCTTTCTTT. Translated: CASRQSGNTEAFF.

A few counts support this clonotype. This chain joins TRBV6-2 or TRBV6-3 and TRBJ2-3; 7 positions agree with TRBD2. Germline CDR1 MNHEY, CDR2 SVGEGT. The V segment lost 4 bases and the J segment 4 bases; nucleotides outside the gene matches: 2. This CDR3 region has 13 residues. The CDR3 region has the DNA TGTGCCAGCAGTTCAGCGGGGTCAGATACGCAGTATTTT. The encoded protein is CASSSAGSDTQYF.

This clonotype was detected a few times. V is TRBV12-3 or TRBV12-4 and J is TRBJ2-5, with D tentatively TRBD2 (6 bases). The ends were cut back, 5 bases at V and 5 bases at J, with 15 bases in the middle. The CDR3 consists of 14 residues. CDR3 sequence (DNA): TGTGCCAGCAGTACCCTCTCTGCGGGGGAGACCCAGTACTTC. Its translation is CASSTLSAGETQYF.

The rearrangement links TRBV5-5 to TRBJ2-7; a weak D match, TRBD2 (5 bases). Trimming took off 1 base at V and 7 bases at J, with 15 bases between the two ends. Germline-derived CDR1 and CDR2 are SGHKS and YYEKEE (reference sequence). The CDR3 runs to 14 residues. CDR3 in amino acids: CASSLFGDPGEQYV. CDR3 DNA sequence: TGTGCCAGCAGCTTGTTTGGGGATCCGGGGGAGCAGTACGTC.

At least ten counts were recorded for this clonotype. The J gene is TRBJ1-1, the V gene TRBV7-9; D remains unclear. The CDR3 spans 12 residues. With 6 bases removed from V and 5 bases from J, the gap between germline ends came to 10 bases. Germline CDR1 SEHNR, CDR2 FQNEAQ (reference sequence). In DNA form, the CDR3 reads TGTGCCAGCAGTTCGTGGGGTACTGAAGCTTTCTTT. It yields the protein CASSSWGTEAFF.

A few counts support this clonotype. CDR3 protein: CSAQRGATDTQYF. CDR3 DNA: TGCAGTGCTCAGCGGGGGGCCACAGATACGCAGTATTTT. This chain connects TRBV20-1 to TRBJ2-3; 9 bases line up with TRBD2. V lost 5 bases, J lost 2 bases, and 2 bases stayed unmatched. The germline CDR1 and CDR2 sequences are DFQATT and SNEGSKA (reference sequence). The CDR3 runs 13 residues.

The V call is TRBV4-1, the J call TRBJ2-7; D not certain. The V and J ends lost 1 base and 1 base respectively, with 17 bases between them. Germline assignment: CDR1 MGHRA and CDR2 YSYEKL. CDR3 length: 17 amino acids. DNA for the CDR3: TGCGCCAGCAGCCAAGCCTTAGTCGTTGATGGATCCTACGAGCAGTACTTC. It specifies CASSQALVVDGSYEQYF.